The 22 T cell receptor beta chains below were found in one sample sequenced in a study of cytomegalovirus exposure and HLA in healthy donors (dated by TCRdb to 2015 to 2018). The library was produced with the immunoSEQ multiplex PCR assay. For the multiplex PCR, a mixture combining 60 forward primers for TCR Vbeta segments and 13 reverse primers for TCR Jbeta segments was used. Here the immuneACCESS table is served through TCRdb, limited to in-frame sequences with V and J called. Missing clones are a known gap in these copies; in checked studies unresolved V genes cover under half, and the rest lacks a known reason. Counted in this sample were approximately 78,000 clones; 65% to 70% of them appeared once. The top ten clones comprise less than 25% of the sample. The sequenced material came from PBMCs. These receptors originate from a man aged 40-50 years in good health and CMV-seropositive.

V and J are TRBV30 and TRBJ2-7, with D uncertain. The CDR3 loop spans 13 amino acids. Germline CDR1 and CDR2: GTSNPN and SVGIG (reference sequence). The V gene lost 0 bases and the J gene lost 2 bases, with 8 bases spanning the gap. Here the CDR3 reads CAWSVAQPYEQYF. The CDR3 coding sequence is TGTGCCTGGAGTGTTGCACAGCCCTACGAGCAGTACTTC.

The chain joins TRBV4-1 to TRBJ1-2; a weak D match, TRBD1 (6 bases). The length of the CDR3 is 15 residues. Germline loops: CDR1 MGHRA, CDR2 YSYEKL. The V end was cut by 0 bases, the J end by 2 bases, with 10 bases between. DNA for the CDR3: TGCGCCAGCAGCCAAGATTTTCAGGGGAACTATGGCTACACCTTC. This translates into CASSQDFQGNYGYTF.

V is TRBV30 and J is TRBJ1-1, with D maybe TRBD1 (6 bases). This CDR3 region has 16 residues. The V gene lost 4 bases and the J gene lost 0 bases, with 18 bases spanning the gap. The germline V gene encodes CDR1 GTSNPN and CDR2 SVGIG (reference sequence). The CDR3 DNA is TGTGCCTGGAAGGGGGGGCAGACGCTCATGAACACTGAAGCTTTCTTT. The encoded protein is CAWKGGQTLMNTEAFF.

This clone appeared a few times. The CDR3: CASSPTTNSLQPQHF. The CDR3, as DNA: TGCGCCAGCAGCCCAACAACAAATAGCTTACAGCCCCAGCATTTT. This rearrangement joins TRBV4-1 to TRBJ1-5; D call uncertain. The CDR3 loop spans 15 amino acids. CDR1 MGHRA and CDR2 YSYEKL come from the germline V gene. V shed 4 bases and J shed 7 bases, with 17 bases lying between them.

The J gene is TRBJ1-6, the V gene TRBV4-1; the D is unclear. Germline CDR1 and CDR2: MGHRA and YSYEKL. V was shortened by 0 bases and J by 7 bases, with 10 bases between the two germline ends. This CDR3 comprises 15 residues. CDR3: CASSQDALPNSPLHF. In DNA form, the CDR3 reads TGCGCCAGCAGCCAAGACGCGCTGCCGAATTCACCCCTCCACTTT.

This clone was found a few times. The chain links TRBV7-9 to TRBJ2-5, with D hard to call. The V gene lost 3 bases and the J gene lost 2 bases, with 10 bases spanning the gap. Germline assignment: CDR1 SEHNR and CDR2 FQNEAQ (reference sequence). CDR3 length: 14 amino acids. CDR3 in DNA: TGTGCCAGCAGCTTCCAGGCTCCTCAAGAGACCCAGTACTTC. This gives the protein CASSFQAPQETQYF.

This sequence joins TRBV4-1 and TRBJ1-2, with D unresolved. Trimming removed 0 bases from V and 4 bases from J, with 9 bases in between. In germline, CDR1 is MGHRA, CDR2 YSYEKL. This CDR3 has 14 residues. The CDR3 coding sequence is TGCGCCAGCAGCCAAGAACCACAGTTCTATGGCTACACCTTC. Its protein is CASSQEPQFYGYTF.

The V call is TRBV4-3, the J call TRBJ2-2; 10 bases agree with TRBD2. With V trimmed by 0 bases and J by 5 bases, 6 bases remained unmatched. Germline V gives CDR1 LGHNA, CDR2 YSLEER. This CDR3 has 17 residues. CDR3 loop: CASSQDDLAGETGELFF. CDR3 bases: TGCGCCAGCAGCCAAGATGATCTAGCGGGGGAGACCGGGGAGCTGTTTTTT.

The chain carries TRBV7-2 and TRBJ2-5; D is ambiguous. Trimming removed 1 base from V and 5 bases from J, with 5 bases in between. This CDR3 has 12 amino acids. Germline V gives CDR1 SGHTA, CDR2 FQGNSA. CDR3 DNA sequence: TGTGCCAGCAGCTTAGAAGCCGAGACCCAGTACTTC. It is translated as CASSLEAETQYF.

This clone was counted a few times. The chain employs TRBV2 and TRBJ1-5; TRBD1 aligns across 7 bases. Germline V gene lookup returns CDR1 SNHLY and CDR2 FYNNEI. The CDR3 spans 15 residues. Trimming at V came to 6 bases and at J to 2 bases, leaving 7 bases not matched to a gene. CDR3 in amino acids: CASRLTGLGNQPQHF. CDR3 bases: TGTGCCAGCAGATTGACAGGGTTGGGCAATCAGCCCCAGCATTTT. Looking up the rest from reference TRBV2 and TRBJ1-5 gives the full variable domain: EPEVTQTPSHQVTQMGQEVILRCVPISNHLYFYWYRQILGQKVEFLVSFYNNEISEKSEIFDDQFSVERPDGSNFTLKIRSTKLEDSAMYFCASRLTGLGNQPQHFGDGTRLSIL.

The rearrangement joins TRBV2 to TRBJ1-5, with 7 bases lining up with TRBD1. Trimming cost V 6 bases and J 3 bases; bases outside gene matches: 8. The length of the CDR3 is 15 residues. The germline gives CDR1 SNHLY, CDR2 FYNNEI. CDR3 in amino acids: CASSDRALLNQPQHF. DNA of the CDR3: TGTGCCAGCAGCGACAGGGCCTTACTCAATCAGCCCCAGCATTTT.

This clone was picked up a small number of times. This sequence joins TRBV5-1 and TRBJ2-5; a possible D gene is TRBD1 (6 bases). The CDR3 is made up of 15 amino acids. Germline loops: CDR1 SGHRS, CDR2 YFSETQ. V lost 0 bases and J lost 4, with 13 bases in between. The CDR3 region has the DNA TGCGCCAGCAGCTTGGGGGACAATCGGCTAGAGACCCAGTACTTC. Translated, it gives CASSLGDNRLETQYF. The variable domain in full, with the rest retrieved from reference TRBV5-1 and TRBJ2-5, is KAGVTQTPRYLIKTRGQQVTLSCSPISGHRSVSWYQQTPGQGLQFLFEYFSETQRNKGNFPGRFSGRQFSNSRSEMNVSTLELGDSALYLCASSLGDNRLETQYFGPGTRLLVL.

The V gene is TRBV2, the J gene TRBJ2-7; 9 nucleotides agree with TRBD2. The CDR3 is 17 residues long. The V and J ends lost 1 base and 3 bases, in that order; junction bases with no gene match: 10. Germline values: CDR1 SNHLY, CDR2 FYNNEI. The CDR3 DNA sequence: TGTGCCAGCAGTGAAGAAACTGGAGCGGGGGGCTTCTACGAGCAGTACTTC. It yields the protein CASSEETGAGGFYEQYF.

The CDR3 loop reads CASSSSGTFQTQYF. The CDR3 bases are TGTGCCAGCAGCTCTAGCGGGACATTCCAGACCCAGTACTTC. The chain carries TRBV7-2 and TRBJ2-5; 9 bases fit TRBD2. The CDR3 covers 14 residues. The germline V gene has CDR1 SGHTA and CDR2 FQGNSA. V was pared by 4 bases and J by 6 bases, with 6 bases of the junction left unmatched.

In regard to this clone: Its ends do not fully match the called genes, so a read error is possible. Other DNA sequences of this sample code for an identical CDR3. The genes are TRBV2 and TRBJ1-2; a possible D gene is TRBD1 (5 bases). Looked up from germline, CDR1 is SNHLY and CDR2 is FYNNEI. The length of the CDR3 is 15 residues. The CDR3 protein is CASSEGTLANYGYTF. Here the CDR3 DNA reads TGCGCCAGCAGCGAGGGGACTCTAGCTAACTATGGCTACACCTTC. The full variable domain, completed using reference TRBV2 and TRBJ1-2, is EPEVTQTPSHQVTQMGQEVILRCVPISNHLYFYWYRQILGQKVEFLVSFYNNEISEKSEIFDDQFSVERPDGSNFTLKIRSTKLEDSAMYFCASSEGTLANYGYTFGSGTRLTVV.

V and J are TRBV6-5 and TRBJ2-7; the match to TRBD2 covers 9 bases. The V gene end was trimmed by 6 bases and the J gene end by 7 bases; junction bases not matched to a gene: 10. The germline V gene has CDR1 MNHEY and CDR2 SVGAGI. The CDR3 length is 14 residues. CDR3 protein: CASRIAGAALEQYF. The DNA for the CDR3 is TGTGCCAGCAGAATAGCGGGGGCAGCGTTAGAGCAGTACTTC.

About this clone: The sample holds other DNA sequences that translate to the same CDR3. The gene calls are TRBV6-5 and TRBJ1-6, with D maybe TRBD1 (5 bases). The V end lost 4 bases, the J end lost 3 bases, and 10 bases lay between the germline ends. Germline CDR1 and CDR2: MNHEY and SVGAGI. This CDR3 contains 15 residues. CDR3 loop: CASSSTQGYNSPLHF. The DNA of the CDR3 is TGTGCCAGCAGTTCCACCCAGGGCTATAATTCACCCCTCCACTTT.

This clone was recorded a few times. This rearrangement joins TRBV28 to TRBJ1-1, with 7 bases fitting TRBD1. Germline V gives CDR1 MDHEN, CDR2 SYDVKM. Trimming took 4 bases from V and 5 from J; bases not matched to a gene: 7. The CDR3 spans 14 residues. CDR3 sequence reads: CASSSGGSRTEAFF. The CDR3 coding sequence is TGTGCCAGCAGTTCAGGGGGATCGAGGACTGAAGCTTTCTTT.

The chain employs TRBV6-4 and TRBJ2-1; TRBD2 matches 13 bases. This CDR3 has 15 residues. Trimming took 4 bases from V and 8 from J; bases not matched to a gene: 5. CDR1 and CDR2 (germline): MRHNA, SNTAGT. The CDR3 nucleotides read TGTGCCAGCAGTGCTGGGACTAGCGGGATCGATGAGCAGTTCTTC. Encoded protein: CASSAGTSGIDEQFF.

The genes are TRBV5-6 and TRBJ2-5; maybe TRBD2 (5 bases). The J call could be wrong; TRBJ2-7 is a better fit for the DNA end. Germline V CDR1 and CDR2: SGHDT, YYEEEE. The CDR3 spans 15 residues. The CDR3 DNA reads TGTGCCAGCAGCTTGGCGGGGAGACCCTTTTACGAGCAGTACTTC. Protein sequence: CASSLAGRPFYEQYF.

The V and J genes are TRBV7-2 and TRBJ1-4; TRBD1 agrees at 7 bases. Unmatched junction bases numbered 12, after V lost 5 bases and J lost 6 bases. This CDR3 has 16 residues. Germline V gene data show CDR1 as SGHTA and CDR2 as FQGNSA. The CDR3 reads CASSPSVGQAYEKLFF. The CDR3 DNA reads TGTGCCAGCAGCCCTAGTGTAGGACAGGCGTATGAAAAACTGTTTTTT.

The chain recombines TRBV28 with TRBJ1-5; 9 bases are a match to TRBD1. Per the germline V gene, CDR1 is MDHEN and CDR2 is SYDVKM. This CDR3 contains 15 residues. J gave up 6 bases and V 5 bases, and 8 bases lay outside the gene matches. The CDR3 coding sequence is TGTGCCAGCAGTCACCGGGACAGGGCTCTTCAGCCCCAGCATTTT. Translated, it gives CASSHRDRALQPQHF.